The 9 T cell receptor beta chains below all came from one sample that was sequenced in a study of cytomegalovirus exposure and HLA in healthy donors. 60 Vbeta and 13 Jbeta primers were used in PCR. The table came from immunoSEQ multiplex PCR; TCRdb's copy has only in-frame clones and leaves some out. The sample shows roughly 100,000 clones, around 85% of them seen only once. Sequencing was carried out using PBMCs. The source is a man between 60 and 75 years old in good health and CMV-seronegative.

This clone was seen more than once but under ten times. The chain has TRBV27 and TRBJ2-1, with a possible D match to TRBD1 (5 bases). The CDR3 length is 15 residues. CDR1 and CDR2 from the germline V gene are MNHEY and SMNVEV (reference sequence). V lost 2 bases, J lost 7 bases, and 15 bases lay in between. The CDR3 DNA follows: TGTGCCAGCAGTTTACGCGACATACCAGGGAATGAGCAGTTCTTC. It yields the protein CASSLRDIPGNEQFF.

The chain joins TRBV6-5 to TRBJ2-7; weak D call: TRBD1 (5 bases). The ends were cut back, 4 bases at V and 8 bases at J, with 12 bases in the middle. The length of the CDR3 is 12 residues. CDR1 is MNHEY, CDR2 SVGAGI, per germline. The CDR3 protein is CASSSAGFKQYF. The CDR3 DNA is TGTGCCAGCAGTTCTGCAGGGTTCAAGCAGTACTTC.

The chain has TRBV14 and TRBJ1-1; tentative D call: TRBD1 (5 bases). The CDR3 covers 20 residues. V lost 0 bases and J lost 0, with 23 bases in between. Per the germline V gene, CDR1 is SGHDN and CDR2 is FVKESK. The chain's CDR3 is CASSQDRTGGPGLVNTEAFF. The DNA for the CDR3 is TGTGCCAGCAGCCAAGACAGAACGGGGGGACCCGGGTTGGTGAACACTGAAGCTTTCTTT.

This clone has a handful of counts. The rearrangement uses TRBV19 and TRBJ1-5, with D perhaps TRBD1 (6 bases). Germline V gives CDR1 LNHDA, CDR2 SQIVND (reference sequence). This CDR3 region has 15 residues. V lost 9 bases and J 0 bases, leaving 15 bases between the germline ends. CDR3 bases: TGTGCCAGCTCCGGACAGCCCCATAGCAATCAGCCCCAGCATTTT. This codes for CASSGQPHSNQPQHF.

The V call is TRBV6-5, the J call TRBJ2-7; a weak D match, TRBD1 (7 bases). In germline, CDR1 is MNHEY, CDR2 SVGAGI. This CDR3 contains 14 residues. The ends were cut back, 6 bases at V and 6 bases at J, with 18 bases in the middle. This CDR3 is CASRNSQGRGEQYV. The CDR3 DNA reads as TGTGCCAGCAGGAACTCACAGGGGCGGGGCGAGCAGTACGTC.

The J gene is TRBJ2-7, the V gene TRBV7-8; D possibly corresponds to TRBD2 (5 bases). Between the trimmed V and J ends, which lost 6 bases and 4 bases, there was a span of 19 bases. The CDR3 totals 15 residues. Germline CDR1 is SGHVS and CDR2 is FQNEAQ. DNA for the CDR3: TGTGCCAGCAGACCCGGTCTGGGGAGTCGGTACGAGCAGTACTTC. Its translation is CASRPGLGSRYEQYF.

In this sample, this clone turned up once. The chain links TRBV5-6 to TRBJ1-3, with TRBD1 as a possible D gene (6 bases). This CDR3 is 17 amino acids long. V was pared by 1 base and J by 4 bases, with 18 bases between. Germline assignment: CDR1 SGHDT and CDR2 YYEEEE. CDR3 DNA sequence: TGTGCCAGCAGCTTGAAGTACAGGGAGTCCTCCGGAAACACCATATATTTT. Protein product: CASSLKYRESSGNTIYF.

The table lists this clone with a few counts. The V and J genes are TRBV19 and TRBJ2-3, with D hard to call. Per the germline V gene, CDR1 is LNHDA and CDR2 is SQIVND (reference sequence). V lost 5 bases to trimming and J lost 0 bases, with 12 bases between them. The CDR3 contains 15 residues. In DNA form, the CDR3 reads TGTGCCAGTAGTGTAACGTACTCTAGCACAGATACGCAGTATTTT. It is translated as CASSVTYSSTDTQYF.

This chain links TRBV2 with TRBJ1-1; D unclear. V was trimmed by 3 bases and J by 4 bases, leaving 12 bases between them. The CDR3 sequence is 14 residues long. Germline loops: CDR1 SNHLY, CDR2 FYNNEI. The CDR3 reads CASSERAFGTEAFF. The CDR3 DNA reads TGTGCCAGCAGTGAGCGGGCTTTTGGCACTGAAGCTTTCTTT.